The clone carrying this T cell receptor (beta chain) was picked up one time. Its antigen is currently unknown. The record originates from a study of T cell responses to AZD1222 COVID-19 vaccine. Study-level points and caveats: Spike regions recognized by vaccine-associated CD4 TCRs spanned the protein, led by 160-218 and 743-854.

The CDR3 sequence is 15 residues long. The junction had 10 bases not matched to a gene; V was cut back by 2 bases and J by 8 bases. CDR1 and CDR2 (germline): MGHDK, SYGVNS. Here immunoSEQ multiplex PCR was the method, and the copy in TCRdb shows in-frame clones only, minus some. The sample yields approximately 200,000 clones, over 80% seen once. This clonotype was obtained from an adult in good health. The V and J genes are TRBV25-1 and TRBJ1-1; 8 bases map to TRBD1. The material sequenced was peripheral blood, taken on day 0 of MenACWY control vaccination. The CDR3 sequence: CASSERATGVTEAFF. CDR3 DNA: TGTGCCAGCAGTGAACGGGCGACAGGGGTTACCGAAGCTTTCTTT.